This T cell receptor (beta chain) was identified in a study of blood T cell repertoires in COVID-19. Study-level background: The United States, Italy and Spain provided the acute and convalescent COVID-19 samples.

This table comes from immunoSEQ multiplex PCR, and its TCRdb copy is limited to in-frame clones, with some not included. In the table there are 150,000 to 200,000 clones, roughly 87% of which are singletons. The sequenced sample was peripheral blood. The TCR was taken from a woman between 50 and 59 years old with acute or convalescent COVID-19.

Here the CDR3 reads CAGESGANVLTF. The CDR3 DNA reads as TGTGCCGGAGAGTCTGGGGCCAACGTCCTGACTTTC. The chain couples TRBV7-9 to TRBJ2-6, with D uncertain. The CDR3 extends over 12 amino acids. Germline CDR1 is SEHNR and CDR2 is FQNEAQ (reference sequence). Trimming took 11 bases from V and 1 from J, leaving 6 bases between them.